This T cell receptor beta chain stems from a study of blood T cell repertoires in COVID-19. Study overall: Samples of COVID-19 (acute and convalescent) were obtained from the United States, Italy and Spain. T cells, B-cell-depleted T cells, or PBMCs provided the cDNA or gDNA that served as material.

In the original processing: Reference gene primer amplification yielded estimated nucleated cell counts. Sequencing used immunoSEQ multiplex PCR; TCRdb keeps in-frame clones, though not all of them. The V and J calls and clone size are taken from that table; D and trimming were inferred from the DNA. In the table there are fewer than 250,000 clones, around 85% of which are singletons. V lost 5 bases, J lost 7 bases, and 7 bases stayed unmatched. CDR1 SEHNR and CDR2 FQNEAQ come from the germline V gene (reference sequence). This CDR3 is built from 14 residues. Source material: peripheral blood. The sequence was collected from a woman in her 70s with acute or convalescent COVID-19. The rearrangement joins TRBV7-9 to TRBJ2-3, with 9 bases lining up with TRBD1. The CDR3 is CASSKDRGSYTQYF. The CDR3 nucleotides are TGTGCCAGCAGCAAGGACAGGGGCTCGTATACGCAGTATTTT.